This T cell receptor (beta chain) stems from a study of shared clonotypes between healthy human individuals. The data were produced by immunoSEQ multiplex PCR, yet TCRdb's version contains in-frame clones alone and is incomplete. The sample lists some 2,000,000 clones, under 97% seen once, with 0.1% to 0.15% in the top ten. From germline, CDR1 is GTSNPN and CDR2 SVGIG (reference sequence). The CDR3 has 13 amino acids. V lost 2 bases, J lost 5 bases, and 12 bases lay in between. The rearrangement links TRBV30 to TRBJ2-5, with D unclear. The clonotype comes from a young man in good health. The source material was naive CD4+ T cells sorted from blood. Subset defined: CD45RA+ positively selected. CDR3 loop: CAWSPNGWETQYF. DNA for the CDR3: TGTGCCTGGAGTCCGAACGGGTGGGAGACCCAGTACTTC.